The 24 T cell receptor beta chains below come from one sample, sequenced in a study of blood T cell repertoires in COVID-19 (TCRdb year 2020). The protocol used for the library was the immunoSEQ multiplex PCR assay. TCRdb took over this immuneACCESS table, retaining in-frame rearrangements with V and J assigned. Such tables are incomplete; in checked studies, under half of the missing clones stem from an unresolved V gene, and the remainder is unexplained. The sample profile shows about 80,000 clones; 88% of them were found once. The top ten clonotypes cover about 7% of the sample. Specimen: peripheral blood. These receptors originate from a woman older than 75 with acute or convalescent COVID-19.

V gene TRBV30 combines with J gene TRBJ2-5; the match to TRBD1 covers 7 bases. CDR3 length equals 15 residues. Losses at the gene ends were 0 bases for V and 5 bases for J; bases not matched to a gene: 9. Germline CDR1 GTSNPN, CDR2 SVGIG (reference sequence). As DNA, the CDR3 is TGTGCCTGGAGTGTACTCACAGGGGTGCGGGAGACCCAGTACTTC. It encodes CAWSVLTGVRETQYF. Combining the CDR3 with reference TRBV30 and TRBJ2-5 gives the whole variable domain SQTIHQWPATLVQPVGSPLSLECTVEGTSNPNLYWYRQAAGRGLQLLFYSVGIGQISSEVPQNLSASRPQDRQFILSSKKLLLSDSGFYLCAWSVLTGVRETQYFGPGTRLLVL.

The chain has TRBV7-2 and TRBJ2-1, with a weak D call TRBD2 (6 bases). The V end lost 6 bases, the J end lost 5 bases, and 14 bases lay between the germline ends. Germline assignment: CDR1 SGHTA and CDR2 FQGNSA. This CDR3 has 14 amino acids. The CDR3 loop is CASSLAGPNNEQFF. For the CDR3, the DNA is TGTGCCAGCAGTCTCGCGGGACCTAACAATGAGCAGTTCTTC.

The chain joins TRBV29-1 to TRBJ1-3, with a weak D call TRBD1 (6 bases). The CDR3 has 14 amino acids. The germline gives CDR1 SQVTM, CDR2 ANQGSEA. V was pared by 8 bases and J by 2 bases, with 16 bases between. CDR3 protein: CSFDQGLAGNTIYF. DNA of the CDR3: TGCAGCTTCGACCAGGGGTTAGCTGGAAACACCATATATTTT.

The rearrangement uses TRBV7-2 and TRBJ2-1; TRBD1 aligns across 9 bases. Trimming at V came to 3 bases and at J to 3 bases, leaving 3 bases not matched to a gene. Germline V gene sequence: CDR1 SGHTA, CDR2 FQGNSA. CDR3 length: 15 residues. This chain's CDR3 is CASSFNRGHYNEQFF. CDR3 coding DNA: TGTGCCAGCAGCTTCAACAGGGGGCACTACAATGAGCAGTTCTTC.

V and J are TRBV6-5 and TRBJ1-2; TRBD1 matches 7 bases. The CDR3 sequence is 15 residues long. V dropped 7 bases and J dropped 4; count of bases not matched to a gene: 12. Germline V gives CDR1 MNHEY, CDR2 SVGAGI. CDR3: CASTDTGALGYGYTF. DNA for the CDR3: TGTGCCAGCACCGATACAGGGGCGCTAGGCTATGGCTACACCTTC.

The chain joins TRBV30 to TRBJ1-6, with 9 nucleotides matching TRBD1. V trimming: 0 bases; J trimming: 1 base; junction bases outside the gene matches: 7. Germline CDR1 GTSNPN, CDR2 SVGIG (reference sequence). This CDR3 region has 18 residues. This chain's CDR3 is CAWSVRRTGESYNSPLHF. CDR3 nucleotide sequence: TGTGCCTGGAGTGTACGCCGGACAGGGGAATCCTATAATTCACCCCTCCACTTT.

The chain employs TRBV5-5 and TRBJ1-2, with 9 bases lining up with TRBD1. Looked up from germline, CDR1 is SGHKS and CDR2 is YYEKEE (reference sequence). Trimming took 2 bases from V and 4 from J; bases not matched to a gene: 6. The CDR3 spans 15 residues. The CDR3 sequence is CASSFPGQGPYGYTF. The CDR3 DNA sequence: TGTGCCAGCAGCTTCCCGGGACAGGGTCCCTATGGCTACACCTTC.

The rearrangement uses TRBV4-3 and TRBJ1-2, with TRBD1 as a possible D gene (6 bases). With 1 base removed from V and 4 bases from J, the gap between germline ends came to 16 bases. The CDR3 spans 16 residues. Germline CDR1 and CDR2: LGHNA and YSLEER. CDR3 amino acids: CASSQGVTGPGYGYTF. DNA of the CDR3: TGCGCCAGCAGCCAAGGTGTTACAGGGCCAGGCTATGGCTACACCTTC.

The rearrangement joins TRBV11-2 to TRBJ2-5, with D maybe TRBD1 (7 bases). The CDR3 contains 14 residues. Between the trimmed V and J ends, which lost 2 bases and 5 bases, there was a span of 12 bases. Germline V gene sequence: CDR1 SGHAT, CDR2 FQNNGV. Written as DNA, the CDR3 is TGTGCCAGCAGCTTATACGCAGGGGGGGAGACCCAGTACTTC. This sequence encodes CASSLYAGGETQYF.

The chain employs TRBV19 and TRBJ1-2; 7 bases are shared with TRBD1. This CDR3 region has 14 residues. V gave up 6 bases and J gave up 5 bases; unmatched junction bases: 9. Germline values: CDR1 LNHDA, CDR2 SQIVND (reference sequence). This CDR3 reads CASSTPGQKYGYTF. Written as DNA, the CDR3 is TGTGCCAGTAGCACCCCGGGACAGAAATATGGCTACACCTTC.

The rearrangement uses TRBV30 and TRBJ1-1; D uncertain. Germline CDR1 reads GTSNPN; CDR2 reads SVGIG (reference sequence). V was shortened by 4 bases and J by 2 bases, with 8 bases between the two germline ends. The CDR3 sequence is 12 residues long. The CDR3 region is CAWIHSNTEAFF. The CDR3 nucleotides read TGTGCCTGGATACACAGCAACACTGAAGCTTTCTTT.

The rearrangement joins TRBV18 to TRBJ1-1; 9 bases fit TRBD1. This CDR3 comprises 15 residues. The V gene's germline CDR1 is KGHSH and CDR2 LQKENI. V lost 3 bases, J lost 3 bases, and 5 bases stayed unmatched. CDR3 protein: CASSPRTGVDTEAFF. CDR3 nucleotide sequence: TGTGCCAGCTCACCGAGGACAGGGGTTGACACTGAAGCTTTCTTT.

The chain joins TRBV5-1 to TRBJ1-6; TRBD1 matches at 7 bases. The germline CDR1 and CDR2 sequences are SGHRS and YFSETQ. V dropped 1 base and J dropped 7; count of bases not matched to a gene: 5. The CDR3 has 15 residues. CDR3 DNA sequence: TGCGCCAGCAGCTTGTTAACAGGGGAGAATTCACCCCTCCACTTT. This sequence encodes CASSLLTGENSPLHF. The complete variable domain, with remaining parts taken from reference TRBV5-1 and TRBJ1-6, reads KAGVTQTPRYLIKTRGQQVTLSCSPISGHRSVSWYQQTPGQGLQFLFEYFSETQRNKGNFPGRFSGRQFSNSRSEMNVSTLELGDSALYLCASSLLTGENSPLHFGNGTRLTVT.

This clone was seen a handful of times. The V and J genes are TRBV7-2 and TRBJ2-7; 8 positions match TRBD2. Germline trimming cut 5 bases from V and 4 bases from J; bases unmatched to any gene: 7. This CDR3 region has 14 residues. CDR1 SGHTA and CDR2 FQGNSA come from the germline V gene. The CDR3 DNA sequence: TGTGCCAGCAGCCCGCAGGTAGCGGGGTACGAGCAGTACTTC. Protein sequence: CASSPQVAGYEQYF.

V and J are TRBV18 and TRBJ1-1; D remains unclear. V gave up 3 bases and J gave up 3 bases, with 14 bases separating them. This CDR3 is built from 15 residues. Per the germline V gene, CDR1 is KGHSH and CDR2 is LQKENI. CDR3 protein: CASSPGFGRDTEAFF. CDR3 bases: TGTGCCAGCTCACCGGGGTTTGGGAGGGACACTGAAGCTTTCTTT.

The V and J genes are TRBV27 and TRBJ1-2; perhaps TRBD1 as D (6 bases). The CDR3 covers 13 residues. Trimming pared 6 bases from V and 0 bases from J, leaving 8 bases between. CDR1 and CDR2 (germline): MNHEY, SMNVEV (reference sequence). CDR3 bases: TGTGCCAGCAGACAGGGAGCTAACTATGGCTACACCTTC. It is translated as CASRQGANYGYTF.

V gene TRBV7-3 combines with J gene TRBJ1-2; D remains ambiguous. This CDR3 contains 12 residues. Germline V lookup: CDR1 SGHTA, CDR2 FQGTGA. Trimming took 7 bases from V and 6 from J, leaving 12 bases between them. Here the CDR3 DNA reads TGTGCCAGCAAACAGCCCGGCGATGGCTACACCTTC. Residues: CASKQPGDGYTF.

The chain couples TRBV18 to TRBJ2-1; D might be TRBD2 (5 bases). The CDR3 spans 16 residues. Germline lookup yields CDR1 KGHSH and CDR2 LQKENI. V was trimmed by 6 bases and J by 0 bases, leaving 15 bases between them. The CDR3 region has the DNA TGTGCCAGCTCCCCGAGGCCGGAGGCCTCCTACAATGAGCAGTTCTTC. It translates to CASSPRPEASYNEQFF.

The chain carries TRBV19 and TRBJ2-7, with D tentatively TRBD1 (5 bases). The ends were cut back, 7 bases at V and 7 bases at J, with 20 bases in the middle. The germline V gene encodes CDR1 LNHDA and CDR2 SQIVND (reference sequence). The CDR3 length is 14 residues. This CDR3 is CASTPPGSYREQYF. The CDR3 DNA reads TGTGCCAGTACCCCCCCTGGGTCCTACAGGGAGCAGTACTTC.

This clone was picked up one time. The chain recombines TRBV11-3 with TRBJ1-1, with 7 bases fitting TRBD1. CDR1 and CDR2 from the germline V gene are SGHNT and YENEEA. The CDR3 length is 13 residues. V shed 5 bases, J shed 5 bases, and the junction held 5 bases outside the gene matches. CDR3 sequence (DNA): TGTGCCAGCAGCAGACAGGGACGGACTGAAGCTTTCTTT. It specifies CASSRQGRTEAFF. Complete variable domain (other parts from reference TRBV11-3 and TRBJ1-1): EAGVVQSPRYKIIEKKQPVAFWCNPISGHNTLYWYLQNLGQGPELLIRYENEEAVDDSQLPKDRFSAERLKGVDSTLKIQPAELGDSAVYLCASSRQGRTEAFFGQGTRLTVV.

V and J are TRBV30 and TRBJ2-5; a possible D gene is TRBD1 (7 bases). Trimming left V 1 base short and J 3 bases short, with 12 bases between. Germline assignment: CDR1 GTSNPN and CDR2 SVGIG (reference sequence). The CDR3 is made up of 14 amino acids. CDR3 in amino acids: CAWSGRGQKETQYF. Written as DNA, the CDR3 is TGTGCCTGGAGTGGGAGGGGGCAAAAAGAGACCCAGTACTTC.

The genes are TRBV29-1 and TRBJ1-5; possibly TRBD1 for D (6 bases). V lost 7 bases and J lost 4, with 14 bases in between. Germline V gene data show CDR1 as SQVTM and CDR2 as ANQGSEA. The length of the CDR3 is 13 residues. The CDR3: CSALDSPNQPQHF. For the CDR3, the DNA is TGCAGCGCCCTGGACAGTCCAAATCAGCCCCAGCATTTT.

The genes are TRBV5-4 and TRBJ2-7, with 7 nucleotides matching TRBD1. In germline, CDR1 is SGHNT, CDR2 YYREEE (reference sequence). The V gene end was trimmed by 6 bases and the J gene end by 1 base; junction bases not matched to a gene: 10. The CDR3 is made up of 15 amino acids. The CDR3 region has the DNA TGTGCCAGCACCGCCGGGGACAGCCTTTCCTACGAGCAGTACTTC. Protein sequence: CASTAGDSLSYEQYF.

The J gene is TRBJ2-2, the V gene TRBV11-2, with TRBD2 as a possible D gene (5 bases). The V end lost 6 bases, the J end lost 4 bases, and 9 bases lay between the germline ends. CDR3 length equals 13 residues. Germline CDR1 and CDR2: SGHAT and FQNNGV. For the CDR3, the DNA is TGTGCCAGCAGGAACGGGGTCACCGGGGAGCTGTTTTTT. Translated, it gives CASRNGVTGELFF.